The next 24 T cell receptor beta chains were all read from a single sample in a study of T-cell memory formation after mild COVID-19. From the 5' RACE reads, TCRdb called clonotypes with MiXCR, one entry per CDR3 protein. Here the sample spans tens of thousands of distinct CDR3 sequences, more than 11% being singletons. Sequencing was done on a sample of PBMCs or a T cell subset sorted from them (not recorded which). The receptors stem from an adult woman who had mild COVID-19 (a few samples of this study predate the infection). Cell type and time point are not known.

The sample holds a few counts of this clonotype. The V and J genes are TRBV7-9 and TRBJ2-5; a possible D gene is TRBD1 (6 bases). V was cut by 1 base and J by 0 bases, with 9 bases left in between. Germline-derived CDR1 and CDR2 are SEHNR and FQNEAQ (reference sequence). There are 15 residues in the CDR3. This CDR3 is CASSLGYRDQETQYF. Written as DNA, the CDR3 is TGTGCCAGCAGCTTAGGGTACAGGGACCAAGAGACCCAGTACTTC.

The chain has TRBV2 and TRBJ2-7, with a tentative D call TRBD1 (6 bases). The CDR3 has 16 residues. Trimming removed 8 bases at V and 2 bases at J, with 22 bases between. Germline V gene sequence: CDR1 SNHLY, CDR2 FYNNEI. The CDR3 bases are TGTGCCAGCCAACAAAAAAGGACAGTTTTAACCTACGAGCAGTACTTC. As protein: CASQQKRTVLTYEQYF.

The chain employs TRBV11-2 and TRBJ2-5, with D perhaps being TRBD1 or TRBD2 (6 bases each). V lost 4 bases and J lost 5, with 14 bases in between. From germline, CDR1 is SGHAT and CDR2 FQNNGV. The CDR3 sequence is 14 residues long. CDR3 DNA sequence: TGTGCCAGCAGCTCCCGGGGGCCACCTGAGACCCAGTACTTC. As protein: CASSSRGPPETQYF.

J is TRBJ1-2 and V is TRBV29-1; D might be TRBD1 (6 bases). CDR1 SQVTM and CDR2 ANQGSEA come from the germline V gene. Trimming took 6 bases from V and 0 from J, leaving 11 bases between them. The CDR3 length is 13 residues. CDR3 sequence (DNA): TGCAGCGTCCTAGGGGACACTAACTATGGCTACACCTTC. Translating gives CSVLGDTNYGYTF.

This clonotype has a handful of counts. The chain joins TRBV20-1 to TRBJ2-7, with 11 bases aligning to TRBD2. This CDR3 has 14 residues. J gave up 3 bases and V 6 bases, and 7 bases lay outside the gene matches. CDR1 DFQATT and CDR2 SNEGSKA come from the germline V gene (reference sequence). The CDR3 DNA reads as TGCAGTGCCACCGGGACTAGCGGCCGCTACGAGCAGTACTTC. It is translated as CSATGTSGRYEQYF.

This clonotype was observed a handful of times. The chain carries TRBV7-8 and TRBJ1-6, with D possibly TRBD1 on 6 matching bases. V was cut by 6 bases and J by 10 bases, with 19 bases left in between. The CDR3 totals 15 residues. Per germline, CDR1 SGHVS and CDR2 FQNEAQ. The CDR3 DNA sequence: TGTGCCAGCAGTCTAGCCGGACAGAGCGGCTCACCCCTCCACTTT. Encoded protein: CASSLAGQSGSPLHF.

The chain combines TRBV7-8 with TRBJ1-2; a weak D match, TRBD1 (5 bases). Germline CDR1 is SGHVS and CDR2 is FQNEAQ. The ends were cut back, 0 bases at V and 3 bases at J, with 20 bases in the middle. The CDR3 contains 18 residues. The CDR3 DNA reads TGTGCCAGCAGCTTAGCGCAATTGGGGGACCCAACTCACTATGGCTACACCTTC. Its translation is CASSLAQLGDPTHYGYTF. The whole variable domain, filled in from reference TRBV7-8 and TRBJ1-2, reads GAGVSQSPRYKVAKRGQDVALRCDPISGHVSLFWYQQALGQGPEFLTYFQNEAQLDKSGLPSDRFFAERPEGSVSTLKIQRTQQEDSAVYLCASSLAQLGDPTHYGYTFGSGTRLTVV.

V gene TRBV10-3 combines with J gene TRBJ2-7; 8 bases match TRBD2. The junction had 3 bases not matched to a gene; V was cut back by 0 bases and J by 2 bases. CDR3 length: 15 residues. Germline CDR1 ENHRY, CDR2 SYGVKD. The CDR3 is CAISESGTSAYEQYF. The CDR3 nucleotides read TGTGCCATCAGTGAGTCTGGGACTAGTGCCTACGAGCAGTACTTC.

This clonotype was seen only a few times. CDR3 nucleotide sequence: TGTGCCAGCAGCTTAGCTGGGGCCTACGAGCAGTACTTC. It yields the protein CASSLAGAYEQYF. The chain links TRBV7-2 to TRBJ2-7; D uncertain. This CDR3 region has 13 residues. The germline CDR1 and CDR2 sequences are SGHTA and FQGNSA. The germline V and J ends were trimmed by 0 bases and 2 bases, with 5 bases remaining between them.

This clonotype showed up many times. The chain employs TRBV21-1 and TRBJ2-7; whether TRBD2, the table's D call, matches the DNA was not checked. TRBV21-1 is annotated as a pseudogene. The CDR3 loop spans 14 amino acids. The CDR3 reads CASRTGPPGYEQYF. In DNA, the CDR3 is TGTGCCAGCCGGACAGGCCCTCCCGGGTACGAGCAGTACTTC.

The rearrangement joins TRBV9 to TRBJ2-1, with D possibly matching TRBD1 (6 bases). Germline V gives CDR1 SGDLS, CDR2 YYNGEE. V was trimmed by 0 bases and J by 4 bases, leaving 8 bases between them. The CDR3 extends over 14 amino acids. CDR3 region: CASSVGTAYNEQFF. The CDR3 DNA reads TGTGCCAGCAGCGTAGGGACAGCGTACAATGAGCAGTTCTTC. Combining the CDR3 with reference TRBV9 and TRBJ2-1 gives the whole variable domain DSGVTQTPKHLITATGQRVTLRCSPRSGDLSVYWYQQSLDQGLQFLIQYYNGEERAKGNILERFSAQQFPDLHSELNLSSLELGDSALYFCASSVGTAYNEQFFGPGTRLTVL.

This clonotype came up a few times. As DNA, the CDR3 is TGTGCCGGCGGGGACACTGAAGCTTTCTTT. Translating it yields CAGGDTEAFF. The gene calls are TRBV2 and TRBJ1-1; no reliable D call. This CDR3 region has 10 residues. Germline-derived CDR1 and CDR2 are SNHLY and FYNNEI. Between the trimmed V and J ends, which lost 11 bases and 3 bases, there was a span of 7 bases.

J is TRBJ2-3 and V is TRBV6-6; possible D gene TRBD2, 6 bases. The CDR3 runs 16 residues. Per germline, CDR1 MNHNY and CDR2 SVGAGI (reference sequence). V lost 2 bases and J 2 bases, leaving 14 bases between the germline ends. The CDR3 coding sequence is TGTGCCAGCAGTTACCTCGGTAGCGGCTACACAGATACGCAGTATTTT. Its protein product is CASSYLGSGYTDTQYF.

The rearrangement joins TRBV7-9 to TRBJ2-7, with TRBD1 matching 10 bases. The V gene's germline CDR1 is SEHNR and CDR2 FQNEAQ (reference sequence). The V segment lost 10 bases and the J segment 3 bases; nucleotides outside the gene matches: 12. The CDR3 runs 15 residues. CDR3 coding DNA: TGTGCCACCGCGAGGGAGACAGGGGGCCGCTACGAGCAGTACTTC. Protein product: CATARETGGRYEQYF.

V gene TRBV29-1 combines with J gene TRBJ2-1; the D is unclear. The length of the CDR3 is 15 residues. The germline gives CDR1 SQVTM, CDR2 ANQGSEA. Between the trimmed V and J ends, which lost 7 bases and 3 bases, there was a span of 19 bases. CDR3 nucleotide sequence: TGCAGCGGCCCACCACCTGGGCTAGTCTACAATGAGCAGTTCTTC. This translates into CSGPPPGLVYNEQFF.

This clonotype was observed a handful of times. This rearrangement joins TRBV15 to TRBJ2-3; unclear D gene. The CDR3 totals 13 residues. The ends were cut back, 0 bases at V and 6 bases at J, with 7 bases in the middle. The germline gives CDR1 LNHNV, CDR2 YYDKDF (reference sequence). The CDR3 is CATSRDLRDTQYF. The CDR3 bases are TGTGCCACCAGCAGAGATCTAAGGGATACGCAGTATTTT.

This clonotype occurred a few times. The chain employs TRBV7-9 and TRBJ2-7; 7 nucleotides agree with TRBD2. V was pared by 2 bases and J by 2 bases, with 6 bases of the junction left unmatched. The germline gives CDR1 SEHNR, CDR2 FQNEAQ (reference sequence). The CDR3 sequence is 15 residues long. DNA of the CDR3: TGTGCCAGCAGCTTATATGCTAGCGGTGCCTACGAGCAGTACTTC. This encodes CASSLYASGAYEQYF.

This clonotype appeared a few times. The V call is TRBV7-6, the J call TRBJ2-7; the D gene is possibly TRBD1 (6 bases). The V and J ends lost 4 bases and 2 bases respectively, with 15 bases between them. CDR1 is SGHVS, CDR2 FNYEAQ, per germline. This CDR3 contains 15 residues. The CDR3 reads CASSSRPGDTYEQYF. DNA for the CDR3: TGTGCCAGCAGCTCGAGGCCTGGGGACACCTACGAGCAGTACTTC.

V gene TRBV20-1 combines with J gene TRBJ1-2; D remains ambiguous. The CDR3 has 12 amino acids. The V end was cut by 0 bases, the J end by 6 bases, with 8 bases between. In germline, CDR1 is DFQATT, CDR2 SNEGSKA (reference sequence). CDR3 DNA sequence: TGCAGTGCTAGAGAGAGGTGGGATGGCTACACCTTC. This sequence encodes CSARERWDGYTF.

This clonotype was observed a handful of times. This CDR3 reads CASSPLQGGPEAFF. In DNA form, the CDR3 reads TGCGCCAGCAGCCCGTTACAGGGGGGCCCTGAAGCTTTCTTT. The chain uses TRBV4-1 and TRBJ1-1; 8 bases line up with TRBD1. Trimming at V came to 4 bases and at J to 6 bases, leaving 7 bases not matched to a gene. The CDR3 sequence is 14 residues long. Germline V lookup: CDR1 MGHRA, CDR2 YSYEKL.

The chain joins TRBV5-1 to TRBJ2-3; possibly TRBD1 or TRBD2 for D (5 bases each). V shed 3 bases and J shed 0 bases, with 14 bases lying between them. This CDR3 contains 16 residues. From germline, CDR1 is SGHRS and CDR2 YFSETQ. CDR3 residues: CASSSEGTFSTDTQYF. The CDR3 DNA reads TGCGCCAGCAGCTCCGAGGGGACCTTTAGCACAGATACGCAGTATTTT.

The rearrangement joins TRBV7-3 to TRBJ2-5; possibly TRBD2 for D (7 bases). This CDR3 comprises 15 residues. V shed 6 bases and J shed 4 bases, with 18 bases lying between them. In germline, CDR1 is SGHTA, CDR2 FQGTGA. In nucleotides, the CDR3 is TGTGCCAGCAGTAGTACACCGGGGGGCGGAGAGACCCAGTACTTC. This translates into CASSSTPGGGETQYF.

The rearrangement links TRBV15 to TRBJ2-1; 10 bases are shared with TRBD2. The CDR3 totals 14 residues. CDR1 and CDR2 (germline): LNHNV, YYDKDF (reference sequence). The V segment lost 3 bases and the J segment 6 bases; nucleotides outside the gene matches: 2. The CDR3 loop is CATSRSSGSNEQFF. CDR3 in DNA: TGTGCCACCAGCAGGTCTAGCGGGAGCAATGAGCAGTTCTTC.

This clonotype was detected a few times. CDR3 amino acids: CATRDRGLNEQFF. In DNA form, the CDR3 reads TGTGCCACCCGGGACAGGGGCCTGAATGAGCAGTTCTTC. The chain uses TRBV7-9 and TRBJ2-1, with 10 positions matching TRBD1. Per germline, CDR1 SEHNR and CDR2 FQNEAQ (reference sequence). V trimming: 10 bases; J trimming: 7 bases; junction bases outside the gene matches: 7. The CDR3 consists of 13 residues.